This TCR beta chain appears in the sequencing data of a study of blood T cell repertoires in COVID-19. The overall study: Sites in the United States, Italy and Spain provided acute and convalescent COVID-19 samples.

Germline V lookup: CDR1 KGHDR, CDR2 SFDVKD. This CDR3 comprises 15 residues. V lost 5 bases to trimming and J lost 1 base; unmatched junction nucleotides: 4. The repertoire was sequenced with immunoSEQ multiplex PCR; TCRdb's copy has only in-frame clones and lacks some. This table has about 84,000 clones, approximately 86% appearing once. The source material was peripheral blood. This receptor was identified in a woman older than 75 with acute or convalescent COVID-19. The chain combines TRBV24-1 with TRBJ2-7; 10 nucleotides agree with TRBD1. The CDR3 region has the DNA TGTGCCACCAGTGCTGGGACAGGGGTTTCCTACGAGCAGTACTTC. Protein: CATSAGTGVSYEQYF.